These 28 T cell receptor beta chains were all obtained from the same sample, sequenced in a study of T cells after yellow fever vaccination. MiXCR, applied by TCRdb to the 5' RACE reads, yields one record per CDR3 protein. This sample yields approximately 180,000 distinct CDR3 sequences, of which 6.2% are seen a single time; roughly 3% belongs to the top ten. This material consisted of CD4+ T cells sorted from PBMCs, taken on the day of the first yellow fever vaccination. The receptors originated from a man between 18 and 29 years old who received the YFV17D yellow fever vaccine.

This clonotype showed up many times. This chain links TRBV4-3 with TRBJ2-3, with D possibly being TRBD2 (6 bases). The V end lost 0 bases, the J end lost 7 bases, and 14 bases lay between the germline ends. CDR1 is LGHNA and CDR2 is YSLEER in the germline V gene. The CDR3 has 15 amino acids. CDR3 coding DNA: TGCGCCAGCAGCCAAGATCGGCGGGGTTGGCATACGCAGTATTTT. This sequence encodes CASSQDRRGWHTQYF.

The gene calls are TRBV12-3 or TRBV12-4 and TRBJ1-2; D gene unclear. V was pared by 6 bases and J by 1 base, with 18 bases between. There are 16 residues in the CDR3. CDR3 bases: TGTGCCAGCAGCACCCCCGGCGGCACGCATAACTATGGCTACACCTTC. Its translation: CASSTPGGTHNYGYTF.

This clonotype came up many times. CDR3 sequence: CASTRDREETQYF. DNA for the CDR3: TGTGCCAGCACCCGGGACAGGGAAGAGACCCAGTACTTC. V usage is TRBV6-5 and J usage is TRBJ2-5; TRBD1 aligns across 9 bases. This CDR3 contains 13 residues. Germline V lookup: CDR1 MNHEY, CDR2 SVGAGI. J gave up 3 bases and V 7 bases, and 3 bases lay outside the gene matches.

The V gene is TRBV7-2, the J gene TRBJ2-7, with no clear D. CDR1 is SGHTA, CDR2 FQGNSA, per germline. The CDR3 covers 15 residues. V was shortened by 2 bases and J by 0 bases, with 11 bases between the two germline ends. The CDR3 protein is CASSLNLRSSYEQYF. The CDR3, as DNA: TGTGCCAGCAGCTTAAACCTGCGGAGCTCCTACGAGCAGTACTTC.

This clonotype was counted only a few times. The V gene is TRBV7-2, the J gene TRBJ2-3, with a tentative D call TRBD1 (6 bases). The CDR3 loop spans 16 amino acids. Germline CDR1 SGHTA, CDR2 FQGNSA. Trimming shortened V by 5 bases and J by 4 bases, and 19 bases separated the two germline ends. The CDR3 sequence: CASSGKGHLDSDTQYF. The CDR3, as DNA: TGTGCCAGCAGCGGCAAGGGACATCTCGACTCAGATACGCAGTATTTT.

This clonotype has a handful of counts. V is TRBV9 and J is TRBJ1-2; D uncertain. This CDR3 has 15 amino acids. CDR1 and CDR2 from the germline V gene are SGDLS and YYNGEE. V lost 4 bases and J lost 0, with 13 bases in between. CDR3 region: CASSQRLQANYGYTF. The CDR3, as DNA: TGTGCCAGCAGCCAACGACTCCAAGCTAACTATGGCTACACCTTC.

In its sample, this clonotype was seen a few times. The chain carries TRBV6-1 and TRBJ2-3, with D uncertain. Deletions cut 7 bases from V and 0 bases from J, with 14 bases between. This CDR3 has 15 residues. CDR1 and CDR2 from the germline V gene are MNHNS and SASEGT. CDR3 DNA sequence: TGTGCCAGCACCGTCGGGTGGGGTAGCACAGATACGCAGTATTTT. As protein: CASTVGWGSTDTQYF.

This clonotype was recorded a few times. CDR3 nucleotides: TGTGCCAGCAGTATCGACAGCCCGGGAGGCTACACCTTC. Protein sequence: CASSIDSPGGYTF. This chain links TRBV5-4 with TRBJ1-2, with a tentative D call TRBD1 (5 bases). Trimming took 5 bases from V and 8 from J, leaving 16 bases between them. There are 13 residues in the CDR3. Germline V lookup: CDR1 SGHNT, CDR2 YYREEE (reference sequence).

There are many counts of this clonotype. This chain uses TRBV3-1 with TRBJ1-1; possible D gene TRBD1, 5 bases. Germline V gene data show CDR1 as LGHDT and CDR2 as YNNKEL (reference sequence). V was cut by 7 bases and J by 11 bases, with 5 bases left in between. The CDR3 loop spans 8 amino acids. CDR3 in DNA: TGTGCCAGCAAGGGGGCTTTCTTT. Translated: CASKGAFF.

At least ten counts were recorded for this clonotype. The chain joins TRBV10-3 to TRBJ2-5; 8 bases align to TRBD2. Trimming removed 2 bases from V and 3 bases from J; junction bases left unmatched: 2. CDR1 is ENHRY, CDR2 SYGVKD, per germline. The CDR3 length is 14 residues. This chain's CDR3 is CAISEPGGKETQYF. The DNA of the CDR3 is TGTGCCATCAGTGAGCCGGGAGGGAAAGAGACCCAGTACTTC.

This rearrangement joins TRBV20-1 to TRBJ1-5, with TRBD1 as a possible D gene (6 bases). This CDR3 comprises 12 residues. Germline values: CDR1 DFQATT, CDR2 SNEGSKA (reference sequence). Trimming left V 6 bases short and J 5 bases short, with 11 bases between. Here the CDR3 reads CSAIGGDQPQHF. CDR3 DNA sequence: TGCAGTGCAATAGGGGGGGATCAGCCCCAGCATTTT.

The chain is built from TRBV6-1 and TRBJ1-2, with D maybe TRBD1 (6 bases). V was clipped by 0 bases and J by 4 bases, with 9 bases between them. The germline gives CDR1 MNHNS, CDR2 SASEGT. This CDR3 spans 14 amino acids. The CDR3 DNA sequence: TGTGCCAGCAGTGAAGCGCGGGGGCTCTATGGCTACACCTTC. Its protein product is CASSEARGLYGYTF.

The chain carries TRBV4-2 and TRBJ1-5, with 10 positions matching TRBD1. Looked up from germline, CDR1 is LGHNA and CDR2 is YNFKEQ. CDR3 length equals 15 residues. Losses at the gene ends were 3 bases for V and 6 bases for J; bases not matched to a gene: 5. The CDR3 DNA reads TGTGCCAGCAGCCAGGGACAGGGGCTTACTCAGCCCCAGCATTTT. It codes for CASSQGQGLTQPQHF.

This clonotype has only a few counts. V is TRBV5-1 and J is TRBJ2-7; 7 positions agree with TRBD2. Per the germline V gene, CDR1 is SGHRS and CDR2 is YFSETQ. J lost 4 bases, V lost 1 base, and 5 bases had no gene match. This CDR3 contains 14 residues. The CDR3: CASSLSGKGYEQYF. Here the CDR3 DNA reads TGCGCCAGCAGCTTGAGCGGGAAAGGATACGAGCAGTACTTC. The whole variable domain, remainder taken from reference TRBV5-1 and TRBJ2-7, is KAGVTQTPRYLIKTRGQQVTLSCSPISGHRSVSWYQQTPGQGLQFLFEYFSETQRNKGNFPGRFSGRQFSNSRSEMNVSTLELGDSALYLCASSLSGKGYEQYFGPGTRLTVT.

This clonotype was detected ten times or more. The chain links TRBV5-8 to TRBJ2-7; no definite D call. This CDR3 is 13 amino acids long. Germline V lookup: CDR1 SGHTS, CDR2 YDEGEE. V dropped 0 bases and J dropped 2 bases, with 6 bases sitting between them. CDR3 region: CASSLARAYEQYF. CDR3 DNA: TGTGCCAGCAGCTTGGCGCGAGCCTACGAGCAGTACTTC.

A few counts support this clonotype. J is TRBJ2-3 and V is TRBV14; 7 nucleotides align to TRBD2. V lost 4 bases, J lost 0 bases, and 10 bases stayed unmatched. The CDR3 contains 17 residues. Germline V gene sequence: CDR1 SGHDN, CDR2 FVKESK. CDR3: CASSRRIGGGSTDTQYF. Here the CDR3 DNA reads TGTGCCAGCAGCCGTCGAATCGGCGGGGGTAGCACAGATACGCAGTATTTT.

This clonotype was found many times. The chain has TRBV7-9 and TRBJ2-1; 8 nucleotides agree with TRBD2. Trimming removed 3 bases from V and 0 bases from J; junction bases left unmatched: 4. CDR1 is SEHNR and CDR2 is FQNEAQ in the germline V gene (reference sequence). The CDR3 is 16 residues long. As DNA, the CDR3 is TGTGCCAGCAGCTTTAGCGGGGTTAGCTCCTACAATGAGCAGTTCTTC. Translation gives CASSFSGVSSYNEQFF. The variable domain in full, with the rest retrieved from reference TRBV7-9 and TRBJ2-1, is DTGVSQNPRHKITKRGQNVTFRCDPISEHNRLYWYRQTLGQGPEFLTYFQNEAQLEKSRLLSDRFSAERPKGSFSTLEIQRTEQGDSAMYLCASSFSGVSSYNEQFFGPGTRLTVL.

This clonotype was seen ten or more times. This chain connects TRBV3-1 to TRBJ2-5, with TRBD1 identical over 10 bases. The CDR3 has 15 residues. Germline assignment: CDR1 LGHDT and CDR2 YNNKEL (reference sequence). Trimming took 4 bases from V and 5 from J; bases not matched to a gene: 7. The CDR3 protein is CASSLRQGASETQYF. The CDR3 DNA follows: TGTGCCAGCAGCCTCAGACAGGGGGCGTCGGAGACCCAGTACTTC.

V and J are TRBV15 and TRBJ2-3; D remains ambiguous. CDR1 and CDR2 from the germline V gene are LNHNV and YYDKDF (reference sequence). CDR3 length: 14 amino acids. The V gene lost 0 bases and the J gene lost 3 bases, with 7 bases spanning the gap. The CDR3 nucleotides read TGTGCCACCAGCAGAGATAGAGTGACAGATACGCAGTATTTT. Translation gives CATSRDRVTDTQYF.

At least ten counts were recorded for this clonotype. The J gene is TRBJ2-3, the V gene TRBV28; D is ambiguous. The CDR3 sequence is 12 residues long. Trimming shortened V by 8 bases and J by 0 bases, and 6 bases separated the two germline ends. Germline lookup yields CDR1 MDHEN and CDR2 SYDVKM. CDR3 sequence: CASSASTDTQYF. The CDR3 coding sequence is TGTGCCAGCTCAGCTAGCACAGATACGCAGTATTTT.

The table lists this clonotype with a few counts. The V gene is TRBV6-2 or TRBV6-3, the J gene TRBJ1-2, with 7 bases lining up with TRBD1. Looked up from germline, CDR1 is MNHEY and CDR2 is SVGEGT. J gave up 0 bases and V 7 bases, and 8 bases lay outside the gene matches. The CDR3 extends over 15 amino acids. The CDR3 region has the DNA TGTGCCAGCAAAAGTCTCAGGGGGACTAACTATGGCTACACCTTC. Amino acid sequence: CASKSLRGTNYGYTF.

This clonotype was found many times. The rearrangement uses TRBV6-6 and TRBJ2-7; TRBD1 matches at 7 bases. The germline CDR1 and CDR2 sequences are MNHNY and SVGAGI (reference sequence). The CDR3 is made up of 17 amino acids. Unmatched junction bases numbered 13, after V lost 0 bases and J lost 5 bases. CDR3 residues: CASSYSGPQGVYHEQYF. The DNA for the CDR3 is TGTGCCAGCAGTTACTCGGGGCCCCAGGGGGTTTACCACGAGCAGTACTTC.

This clonotype was seen only once. CDR3 nucleotide sequence: TGCGCCAGCAGCCAAGATAGACAGGGGACTAATGAAAAACTGTTTTTT. This codes for CASSQDRQGTNEKLFF. This sequence joins TRBV4-3 and TRBJ1-4; 8 bases are a match to TRBD1. Per germline, CDR1 LGHNA and CDR2 YSLEER. The CDR3 contains 16 residues. The J segment lost 2 bases and the V segment lost 0 bases, leaving 2 bases of the junction unmatched.

This clonotype was picked up many times. V and J are TRBV4-1 and TRBJ1-5; maybe TRBD1 (5 bases). V dropped 2 bases and J dropped 12 bases, with 17 bases sitting between them. Germline lookup yields CDR1 MGHRA and CDR2 YSYEKL. There are 14 residues in the CDR3. CDR3 sequence reads: CASSQTGTIKGQHF. The CDR3, as DNA: TGCGCCAGCAGCCAAACGGGGACGATAAAGGGCCAGCATTTT.

The V gene is TRBV5-1, the J gene TRBJ1-1; the match to TRBD1 covers 9 bases. Looked up from germline, CDR1 is SGHRS and CDR2 is YFSETQ. J lost 7 bases, V lost 3 bases, and 7 bases had no gene match. This CDR3 region has 14 residues. The CDR3 DNA follows: TGCGCCAGCAGCTCACAGACAGGGGGAGTTGAAGCTTTCTTT. Translated: CASSSQTGGVEAFF.

This clonotype was seen repeatedly, ten times or more. This chain uses TRBV5-1 with TRBJ2-7; TRBD1 might be the D (5 bases). Germline-derived CDR1 and CDR2 are SGHRS and YFSETQ. This CDR3 contains 15 residues. V dropped 0 bases and J dropped 5 bases, with 15 bases sitting between them. CDR3 sequence (DNA): TGCGCCAGCAGCTTGGGGGTGCAGGGTAGAGACGAGCAGTACTTC. It yields the protein CASSLGVQGRDEQYF.

This clonotype was found many times. V usage is TRBV28 and J usage is TRBJ2-4, with 8 positions matching TRBD2. V lost 5 bases, J lost 3 bases, and 3 bases stayed unmatched. Germline CDR1 is MDHEN and CDR2 is SYDVKM. The CDR3 totals 14 residues. CDR3 protein: CASSRGGGKNIQYF. CDR3 nucleotide sequence: TGTGCCAGCAGTCGGGGGGGAGGCAAAAACATTCAGTACTTC.

V is TRBV27 and J is TRBJ2-6; 7 nucleotides line up with TRBD1. V dropped 6 bases and J dropped 0; count of bases not matched to a gene: 2. CDR3 size: 15 residues. The V gene's germline CDR1 is MNHEY and CDR2 SMNVEV (reference sequence). CDR3 DNA: TGTGCCAGCAGGGACAGGCCCTCTGGGGCCAACGTCCTGACTTTC. Amino acids: CASRDRPSGANVLTF.